This T cell receptor beta chain was sequenced in a study of early stage breast cancer tumors. In the study overall: Most invasive tumors, about 75% of the 16, were ER+/PR+/HER2-. Study-wide results and limits: Enriched TCRB sequences shared across patients were mostly commonly generated sequences. Comparing each tissue with blood distinguished tumor from normal in about 90% of the 16 patients.

Blood replicates held 0.5 ug DNA, tumor or normal breast 1.5 ug, two each. Measured with immunoSEQ multiplex PCR; TCRdb has only the in-frame clones, and not every one. The repertoire has about 72,000 clones, approximately 79% of them found once; the top ten carry 3% to 3.5%. To note about this clone: Its specificity is unknown.

Trimming took 7 bases from V and 2 from J; bases not matched to a gene: 4. The germline V gene has CDR1 WNHNN and CDR2 SYGVQD (reference sequence). There are 14 residues in the CDR3. The V call is TRBV10-1, the J call TRBJ2-3; TRBD1 matches at 9 bases. The sequence came from a person in their sixties or seventies with breast cancer. The sequenced sample was blood. Here the CDR3 DNA reads TGCGCCAGCACGAGACAGGGGGACACAGATACGCAGTATTTT. As protein: CASTRQGDTDTQYF.